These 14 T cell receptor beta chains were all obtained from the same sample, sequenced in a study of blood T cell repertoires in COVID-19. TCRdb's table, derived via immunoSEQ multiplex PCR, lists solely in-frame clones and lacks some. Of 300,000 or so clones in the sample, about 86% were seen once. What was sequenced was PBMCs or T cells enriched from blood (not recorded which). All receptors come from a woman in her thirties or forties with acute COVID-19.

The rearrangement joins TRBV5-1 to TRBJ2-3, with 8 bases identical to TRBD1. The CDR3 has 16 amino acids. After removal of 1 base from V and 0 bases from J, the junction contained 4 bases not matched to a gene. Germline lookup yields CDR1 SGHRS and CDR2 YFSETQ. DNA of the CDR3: TGCGCCAGCAGCTTGAATACAGGGGGGAGCACAGATACGCAGTATTTT. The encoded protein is CASSLNTGGSTDTQYF.

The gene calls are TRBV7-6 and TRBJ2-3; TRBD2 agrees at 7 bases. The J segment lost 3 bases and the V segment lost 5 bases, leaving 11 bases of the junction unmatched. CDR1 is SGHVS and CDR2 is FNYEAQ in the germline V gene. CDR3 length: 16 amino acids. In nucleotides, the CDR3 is TGTGCCAGCAGCGCCCTGGGAGGGATGGTAACAGATACGCAGTATTTT. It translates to CASSALGGMVTDTQYF.

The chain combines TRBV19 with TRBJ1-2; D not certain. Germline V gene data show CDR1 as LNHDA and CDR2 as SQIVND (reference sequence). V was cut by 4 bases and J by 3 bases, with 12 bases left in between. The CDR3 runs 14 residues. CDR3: CASSRTPGYYGYTF. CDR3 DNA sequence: TGTGCCAGTAGTAGAACGCCCGGGTACTATGGCTACACCTTC.

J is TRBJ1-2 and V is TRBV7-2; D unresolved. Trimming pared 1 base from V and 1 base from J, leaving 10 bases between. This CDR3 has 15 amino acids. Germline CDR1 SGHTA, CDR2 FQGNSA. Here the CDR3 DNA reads TGTGCCAGCAGCTTAGGGCAGGAAAGTAACTATGGCTACACCTTC. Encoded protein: CASSLGQESNYGYTF.

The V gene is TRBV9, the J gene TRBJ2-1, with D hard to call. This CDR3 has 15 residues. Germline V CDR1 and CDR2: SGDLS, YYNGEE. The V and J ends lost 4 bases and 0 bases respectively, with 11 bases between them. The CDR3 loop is CASSLVPLSYNEQFF. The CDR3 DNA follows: TGTGCCAGCAGCTTGGTACCACTCTCCTACAATGAGCAGTTCTTC.

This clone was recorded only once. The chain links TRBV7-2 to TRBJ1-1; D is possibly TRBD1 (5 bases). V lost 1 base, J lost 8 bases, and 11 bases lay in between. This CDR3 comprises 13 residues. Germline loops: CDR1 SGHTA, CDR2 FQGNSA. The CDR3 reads CASSLGGGSEAFF. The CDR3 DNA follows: TGTGCCAGCAGCTTAGGGGGGGGATCGGAAGCTTTCTTT.

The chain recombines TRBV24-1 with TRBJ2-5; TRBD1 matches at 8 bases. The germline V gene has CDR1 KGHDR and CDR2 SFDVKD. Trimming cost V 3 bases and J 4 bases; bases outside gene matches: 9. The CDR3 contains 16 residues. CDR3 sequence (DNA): TGTGCCACCAGTGATGCCGGACAGGGAAAAGGAGAGACCCAGTACTTC. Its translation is CATSDAGQGKGETQYF.

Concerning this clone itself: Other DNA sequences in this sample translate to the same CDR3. CDR3 in DNA: TGTGCCAGCTCACCACCTACAGGGTCCTATGGCTACACCTTC. Protein: CASSPPTGSYGYTF. This chain connects TRBV18 to TRBJ1-2; D may be TRBD1 (6 bases). The V and J ends lost 0 bases and 4 bases respectively, with 9 bases between them. Germline V gives CDR1 KGHSH, CDR2 LQKENI. The CDR3 sequence is 14 residues long.

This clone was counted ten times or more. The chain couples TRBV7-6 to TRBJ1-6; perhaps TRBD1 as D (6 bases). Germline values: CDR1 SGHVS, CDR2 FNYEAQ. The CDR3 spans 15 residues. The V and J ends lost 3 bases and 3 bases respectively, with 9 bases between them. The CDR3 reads CASSFETGYNSPLHF. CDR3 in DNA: TGTGCCAGCAGCTTCGAGACAGGCTATAATTCACCCCTCCACTTT.

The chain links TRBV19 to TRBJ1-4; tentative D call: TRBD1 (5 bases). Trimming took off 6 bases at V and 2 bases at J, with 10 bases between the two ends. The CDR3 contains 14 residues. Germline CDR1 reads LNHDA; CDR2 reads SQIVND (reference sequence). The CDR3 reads CASSSTVTNEKLFF. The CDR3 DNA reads TGTGCCAGTAGCTCGACAGTGACTAATGAAAAACTGTTTTTT.

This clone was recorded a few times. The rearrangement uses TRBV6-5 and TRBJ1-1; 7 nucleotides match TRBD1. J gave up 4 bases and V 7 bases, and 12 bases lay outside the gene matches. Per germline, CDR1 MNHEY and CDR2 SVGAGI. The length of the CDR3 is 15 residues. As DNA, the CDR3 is TGTGCCAGCATAAGCCAATTGGCAGGGGGCACTGAAGCTTTCTTT. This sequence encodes CASISQLAGGTEAFF.

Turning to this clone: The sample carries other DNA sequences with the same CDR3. CDR3 sequence reads: CSARLVNEQFF. The CDR3 nucleotides are TGCAGTGCTAGACTCGTAAATGAGCAGTTCTTC. This sequence joins TRBV20-1 and TRBJ2-1; the D is unclear. CDR3 length: 11 residues. Trimming stripped 2 bases from V and 7 bases from J, with 6 bases between. The germline V gene has CDR1 DFQATT and CDR2 SNEGSKA (reference sequence).

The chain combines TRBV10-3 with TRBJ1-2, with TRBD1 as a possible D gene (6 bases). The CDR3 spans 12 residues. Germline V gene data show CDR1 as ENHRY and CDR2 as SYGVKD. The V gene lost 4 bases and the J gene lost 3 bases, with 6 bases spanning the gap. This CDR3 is CAISGQDYGYTF. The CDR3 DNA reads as TGTGCCATCAGTGGACAGGACTATGGCTACACCTTC.

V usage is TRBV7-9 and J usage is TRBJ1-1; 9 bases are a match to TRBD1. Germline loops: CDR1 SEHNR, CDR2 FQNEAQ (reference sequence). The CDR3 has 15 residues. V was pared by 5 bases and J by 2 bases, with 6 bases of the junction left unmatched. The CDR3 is CASSRRTGANTEAFF. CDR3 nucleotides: TGTGCCAGCAGCCGTAGGACAGGGGCAAACACTGAAGCTTTCTTT.